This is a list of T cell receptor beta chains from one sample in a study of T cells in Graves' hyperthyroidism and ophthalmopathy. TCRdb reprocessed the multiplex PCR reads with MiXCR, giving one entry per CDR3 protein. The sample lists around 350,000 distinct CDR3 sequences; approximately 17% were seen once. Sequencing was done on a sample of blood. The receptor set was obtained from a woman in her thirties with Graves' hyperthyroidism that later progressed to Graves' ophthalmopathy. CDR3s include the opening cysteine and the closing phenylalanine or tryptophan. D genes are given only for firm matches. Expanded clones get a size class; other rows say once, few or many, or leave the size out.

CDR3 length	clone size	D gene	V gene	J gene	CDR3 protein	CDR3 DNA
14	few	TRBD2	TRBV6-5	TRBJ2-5	CASSLLADEETQYF	TGTGCCAGCAGTTTACTAGCGGACGAAGAGACCCAGTACTTC
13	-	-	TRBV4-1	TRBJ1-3	CASSQVKGDTIYF	TGCGCCAGCAGCCAAGTTAAAGGGGACACCATATATTTT
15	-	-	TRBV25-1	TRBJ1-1	CASSELMDGNTEAFF	TGTGCCAGCAGTGAATTGATGGACGGGAACACTGAAGCTTTCTTT
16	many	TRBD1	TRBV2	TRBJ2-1	CASTPGWGQGTDEQFF	TGTGCCAGCACCCCCGGTTGGGGACAGGGTACCGATGAGCAGTTCTTC
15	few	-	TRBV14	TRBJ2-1	CASSQSKGATNEQFF	TGTGCCAGCAGCCAAAGTAAGGGAGCTACGAATGAGCAGTTCTTC
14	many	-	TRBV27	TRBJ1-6	CASSFRLAGSPLHF	TGTGCCAGCAGTTTTCGGCTCGCGGGTTCACCCCTCCACTTT
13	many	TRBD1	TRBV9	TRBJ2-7	CASSVGQGSEQYF	TGTGCCAGCAGCGTAGGACAGGGGAGCGAGCAGTACTTC
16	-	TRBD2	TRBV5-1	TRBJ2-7	CASSHLAGDTLGEQYF	TGCGCCAGCAGTCACCTAGCGGGAGATACTTTAGGCGAGCAGTACTTC
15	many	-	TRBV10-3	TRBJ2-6	CAISADSSGANVLTF	TGTGCCATCAGTGCTGACAGCTCTGGGGCCAACGTCCTGACTTTC
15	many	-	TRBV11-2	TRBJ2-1	CASSLELMGYNEQFF	TGTGCCAGCAGCTTAGAACTAATGGGGTACAATGAGCAGTTCTTC
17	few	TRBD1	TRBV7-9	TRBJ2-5	CASSLVDSGTVQETQYF	TGTGCCAGCAGCTTAGTCGATTCGGGGACAGTACAAGAGACCCAGTACTTC
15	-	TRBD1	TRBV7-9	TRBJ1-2	CASSSGGTDLYGYTF	TGTGCCAGCAGCTCGGGAGGGACAGACCTCTATGGCTACACCTTC
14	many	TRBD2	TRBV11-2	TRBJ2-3	CASSFHTSGDTQYF	TGTGCCAGCAGCTTTCATACTAGCGGAGATACGCAGTATTTT
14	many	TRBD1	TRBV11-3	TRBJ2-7	CASSLQGAGYEQYF	TGTGCCAGCAGCTTACAGGGGGCCGGCTACGAGCAGTACTTC
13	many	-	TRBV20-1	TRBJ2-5	CSARFGLQETQYF	TGCAGTGCTAGGTTCGGTCTCCAAGAGACCCAGTACTTC
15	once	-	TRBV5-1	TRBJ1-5	CASSLAGAGNGPQHF	TGCGCCAGCAGCTTGGCGGGGGCGGGGAATGGGCCCCAGCATTTT
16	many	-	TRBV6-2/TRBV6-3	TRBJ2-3	CASSYAPPVWTDTQYF	TGTGCCAGCAGTTACGCCCCCCCGGTTTGGACAGATACGCAGTATTTT
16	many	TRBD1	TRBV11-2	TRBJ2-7	CASSQAGTGSSYEQYF	TGTGCCAGCAGCCAAGCCGGGACAGGGAGCTCCTACGAGCAGTACTTC
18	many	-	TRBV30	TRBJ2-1	CAWSPTARMPSSYNEQFF	TGTGCCTGGAGTCCTACAGCCAGGATGCCTAGCTCCTACAATGAGCAGTTCTTC
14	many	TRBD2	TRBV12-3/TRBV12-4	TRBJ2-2	CASSGGAQGGELFF	TGTGCCAGTAGCGGGGGGGCCCAGGGCGGGGAGCTGTTTTTT
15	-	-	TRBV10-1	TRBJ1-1	CASSESLGRYTEAFF	TGCGCCAGCAGTGAGTCGCTGGGACGGTACACTGAAGCTTTCTTT
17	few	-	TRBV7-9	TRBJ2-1	CASRPAWRSGGHNEQFF	TGTGCCAGCAGACCCGCCTGGAGGTCAGGAGGTCACAATGAGCAGTTCTTC
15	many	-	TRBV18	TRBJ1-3	CASSPLQASGNTIYF	TGTGCCAGCTCACCACTACAGGCTTCTGGAAACACCATATATTTT
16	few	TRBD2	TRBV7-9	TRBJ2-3	CASSWGWREVSDTQYF	TGTGCCAGCAGCTGGGGCTGGCGGGAGGTATCAGATACGCAGTATTTT
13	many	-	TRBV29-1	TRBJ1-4	CSVEITGFGKLFF	TGCAGCGTCGAGATCACAGGGTTTGGTAAACTGTTTTTT
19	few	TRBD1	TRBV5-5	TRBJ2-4	CASSLMDRGAALAKNIQYF	TGTGCCAGCAGCCTGATGGACAGGGGGGCCGCCTTAGCCAAAAACATTCAGTACTTC
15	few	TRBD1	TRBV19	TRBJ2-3	CASSPWDRVPDTQYF	TGTGCCAGTAGTCCCTGGGACAGGGTACCAGATACGCAGTATTTT
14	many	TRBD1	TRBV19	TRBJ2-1	CASSMGTANNEQFF	TGTGCCAGTAGTATGGGGACAGCAAACAATGAGCAGTTCTTC
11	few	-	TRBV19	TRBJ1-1	CASSLRGIAFF	TGTGCCAGTAGTCTGCGGGGAATCGCTTTCTTT
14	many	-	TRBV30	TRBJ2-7	CAWSVGVSAYEQYF	TGTGCCTGGAGTGTAGGGGTCAGCGCCTACGAGCAGTACTTC
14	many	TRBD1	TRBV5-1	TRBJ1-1	CASSLEAGGTEAFF	TGCGCCAGCAGCTTGGAAGCAGGGGGCACTGAAGCTTTCTTT
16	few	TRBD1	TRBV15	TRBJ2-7	CATSRGFPGQGYEQYF	TGTGCCACCAGCAGAGGTTTCCCGGGACAGGGCTACGAGCAGTACTTC
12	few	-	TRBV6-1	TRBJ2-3	CASRPGPDTQYF	TGTGCCAGCAGGCCTGGCCCAGATACGCAGTATTTT
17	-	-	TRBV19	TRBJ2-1	CASSIGNPGHGSNEQFF	TGTGCCAGTAGTATAGGTAACCCGGGACACGGGTCCAATGAGCAGTTCTTC
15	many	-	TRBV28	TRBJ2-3	CASSFRQASTDTQYF	TGTGCCAGCAGTTTTCGACAGGCTAGCACAGATACGCAGTATTTT
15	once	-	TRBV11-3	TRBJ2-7	CASSLNRGAGYEQYF	TGTGCCAGCAGCTTAAATCGAGGCGCGGGTTACGAGCAGTACTTC
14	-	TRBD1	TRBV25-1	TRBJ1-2	CASMGAGQNYGYTF	TGTGCCAGCATGGGAGCGGGACAGAACTATGGCTACACCTTC
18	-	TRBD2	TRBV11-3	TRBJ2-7	CASSLAHLSGLAGVEQYF	TGTGCCAGCAGCTTAGCCCATCTCTCGGGACTAGCGGGAGTGGAGCAGTACTTC
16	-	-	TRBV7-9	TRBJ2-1	CASSFPSQSSYNEQFF	TGTGCCAGCAGCTTTCCTTCCCAAAGCTCCTACAATGAGCAGTTCTTC
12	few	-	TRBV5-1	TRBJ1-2	CASSLSEVDYTF	TGCGCCAGCAGCTTGTCTGAGGTTGACTACACCTTC
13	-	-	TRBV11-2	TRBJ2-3	CASSVGRTDTQYF	TGTGCCAGCAGCGTCGGGCGCACAGATACGCAGTATTTT
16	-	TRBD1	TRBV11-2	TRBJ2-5	CASSLEIRGPGETQYF	TGTGCCAGCAGCTTAGAGATCAGGGGGCCGGGAGAGACCCAGTACTTC
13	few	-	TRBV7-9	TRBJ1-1	CASRTTPNTEAFF	TGTGCCAGCAGGACTACACCGAACACTGAAGCTTTCTTT
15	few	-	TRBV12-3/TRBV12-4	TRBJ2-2	CASRRMIKNTGELFF	TGTGCCAGCAGACGAATGATTAAGAACACCGGGGAGCTGTTTTTT
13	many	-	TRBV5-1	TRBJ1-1	CASSLYGSTEAFF	TGCGCCAGCAGCTTGTATGGAAGCACTGAAGCTTTCTTT
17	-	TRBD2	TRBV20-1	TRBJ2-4	CSARWLAGGGYKNIQYF	TGCAGTGCTAGGTGGCTAGCGGGTGGCGGGTACAAAAACATTCAGTACTTC
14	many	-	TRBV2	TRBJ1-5	CASSESTATSPQHF	TGTGCCAGCAGTGAATCTACAGCGACATCGCCCCAGCATTTT
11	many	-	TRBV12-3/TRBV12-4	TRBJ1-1	CASTSPTGAFF	TGTGCCAGCACCTCGCCAACGGGTGCTTTCTTT
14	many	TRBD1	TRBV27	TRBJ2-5	CASSPGQVIETQYF	TGTGCCAGCAGTCCGGGACAGGTCATAGAGACCCAGTACTTC
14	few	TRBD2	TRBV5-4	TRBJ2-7	CASSREAGAYEQYF	TGTGCCAGCAGCCGGGAGGCAGGTGCATACGAGCAGTACTTC
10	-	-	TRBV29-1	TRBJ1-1	CSVDLDEAFF	TGCAGCGTCGATTTGGATGAAGCTTTCTTT
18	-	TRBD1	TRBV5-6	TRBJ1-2	CASSLPRDRGTLRYGYTF	TGTGCCAGCAGCCTGCCCCGGGACAGGGGAACCCTTCGCTATGGCTACACCTTC
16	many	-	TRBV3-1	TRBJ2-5	CASSQTMAPGGETQYF	TGTGCCAGCAGCCAGACCATGGCCCCGGGCGGGGAGACCCAGTACTTC
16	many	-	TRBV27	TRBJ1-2	CASSALGGFLGYGYTF	TGTGCCAGCAGCGCATTGGGGGGTTTCTTGGGCTATGGCTACACCTTC
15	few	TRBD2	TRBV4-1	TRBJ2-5	CASSQLAGDQETQYF	TGCGCCAGCAGCCAACTAGCGGGGGACCAAGAGACCCAGTACTTC
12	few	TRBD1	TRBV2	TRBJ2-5	CAGRGQGETQYF	TGTGCAGGCCGGGGACAGGGAGAGACCCAGTACTTC
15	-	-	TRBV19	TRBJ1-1	CASSPFGGMNTEAFF	TGTGCCAGTAGTCCGTTTGGGGGTATGAACACTGAAGCTTTCTTT
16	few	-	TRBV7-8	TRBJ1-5	CASSSIQGRGNQPQHF	TGTGCCAGCAGCTCGATCCAGGGTCGGGGCAATCAGCCCCAGCATTTT
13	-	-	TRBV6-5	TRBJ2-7	CASSLVWGNEQYF	TGTGCCAGCAGTTTAGTTTGGGGGAACGAGCAGTACTTC